Included here is one T cell receptor beta chain sequence, with context. Its antigen is unidentified. This sample is part of a study of T-cell memory formation after mild COVID-19. Whole-study findings and limits: Memory sampled before infection contained some responding clones, suggesting cross-reactive memory joined. Mainly in CM and EM were contracting CD4+ clones; CD8+ were in EMRA. Nothing showed for sure that second-wave clones peaking on day 37 were SARS-CoV-2 specific.

Trimming removed 7 bases from V and 0 bases from J, with 16 bases in between. The CDR3 is 15 amino acids. CDR1 is MNHEY, CDR2 SMNVEV, per germline (reference sequence). TCRdb independently ran MiXCR on the 5' RACE reads; one entry per CDR3 protein. The sample includes around 320,000 distinct CDR3 sequences, 15% to 20% of them seen just once. Specimen: PBMCs or a T cell subset sorted from them (not recorded which). The sequence was obtained from a man younger than 35 who had mild COVID-19 (a few samples of this study predate the infection). Cell type and time point are not known. The chain has TRBV27 and TRBJ2-7; possibly TRBD1 for D (6 bases). CDR3 in amino acids: CASKKGQGPSYEQYF. The CDR3 bases are TGTGCCAGCAAAAAAGGGCAGGGGCCCTCCTACGAGCAGTACTTC.